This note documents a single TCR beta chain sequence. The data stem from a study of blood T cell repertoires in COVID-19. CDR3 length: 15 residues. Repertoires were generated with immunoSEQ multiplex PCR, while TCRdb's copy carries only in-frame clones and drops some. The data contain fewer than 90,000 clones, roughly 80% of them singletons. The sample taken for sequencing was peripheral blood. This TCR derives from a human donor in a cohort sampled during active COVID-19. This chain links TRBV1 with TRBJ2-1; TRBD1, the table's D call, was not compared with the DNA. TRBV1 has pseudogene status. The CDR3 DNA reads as TGCACCAGCAGCCAACCGGGACATATTTTATGGGAGCAGTTCTTC. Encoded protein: CTSSQPGHILWEQFF.